The next 21 T cell receptor beta chains were all read from a single sample in a study of Ad26.COV2.S vaccination and SARS-CoV-2 variants. Treatment given: roughly 20 received Ad26.COV2.S at low or high dose, single or two shots; about 5 received placebo; per-sample allocation not given. The investigators took samples on day 63 after the first vaccine or placebo injection. Measured with immunoSEQ multiplex PCR; TCRdb has only the in-frame clones, and not every one. The sample lists some 480,000 clones, approximately 90% occurring once. The sample in question was peripheral blood, obtained in a trial of Ad26.COV2.S vaccine versus placebo. Receptors were obtained from a person between 18 and 59 years old who received the Ad26.COV2.S COVID-19 vaccine or a placebo.

The chain joins TRBV3-1 (or the pseudogene TRBV3-2) to TRBJ2-3; tentative D call: TRBD2 (6 bases). V was pared by 3 bases and J by 0 bases, with 16 bases between. The germline V gene has CDR1 LGHDT and CDR2 YNNKEL (reference sequence). This CDR3 region has 17 residues. The CDR3 protein is CASSHGGAGRSTDTQYF. In DNA form, the CDR3 reads TGTGCCAGCAGCCACGGAGGTGCGGGACGCAGCACAGATACGCAGTATTTT.

This chain uses TRBV2 with TRBJ2-3; D not resolved. Germline V CDR1 and CDR2: SNHLY, FYNNEI. V was trimmed by 7 bases and J by 3 bases, leaving 11 bases between them. The CDR3 consists of 13 residues. DNA of the CDR3: TGTGCCAGCACGGATATAGATACAGATACGCAGTATTTT. Translation gives CASTDIDTDTQYF. The complete variable domain, with remaining parts taken from reference TRBV2 and TRBJ2-3, reads EPEVTQTPSHQVTQMGQEVILRCVPISNHLYFYWYRQILGQKVEFLVSFYNNEISEKSEIFDDQFSVERPDGSNFTLKIRSTKLEDSAMYFCASTDIDTDTQYFGPGTRLTVL.

The V and J genes are TRBV28 and TRBJ2-6; unclear D gene. V shed 6 bases and J shed 0 bases, with 6 bases lying between them. The V gene's germline CDR1 is MDHEN and CDR2 SYDVKM. This CDR3 is 14 amino acids long. DNA for the CDR3: TGTGCCAGCAGAGACACCTCTGGGGCCAACGTCCTGACTTTC. Its translation: CASRDTSGANVLTF.

CDR3 sequence reads: CASSRGTTMNTEAFF. For the CDR3, the DNA is TGTGCCAGTAGTCGAGGGACCACCATGAACACTGAAGCTTTCTTT. This sequence joins TRBV19 and TRBJ1-1, with D possibly being TRBD1 (5 bases). Germline V gene lookup returns CDR1 LNHDA and CDR2 SQIVND (reference sequence). The V and J ends lost 5 bases and 0 bases respectively, with 13 bases between them. This CDR3 is 15 amino acids long.

This clone was observed once. The V and J genes are TRBV25-1 and TRBJ2-7; perhaps TRBD2 as D (5 bases). The CDR3 totals 16 residues. CDR1 is MGHDK, CDR2 SYGVNS, per germline. Trimming pared 8 bases from V and 0 bases from J, leaving 20 bases between. The CDR3 protein is CASSSAGPTFSYEQYF. CDR3 nucleotide sequence: TGTGCCAGCTCTTCGGCGGGTCCTACCTTCTCCTACGAGCAGTACTTC.

This chain uses TRBV7-2 with TRBJ2-7, with 9 bases lining up with TRBD2. V shed 3 bases, J shed 0 bases, and the junction held 6 bases outside the gene matches. The CDR3 is 16 amino acids. Germline V CDR1 and CDR2: SGHTA, FQGNSA. CDR3 DNA: TGTGCCAGCAGCTTTGGGCTAGCGGGAAGCTCCTACGAGCAGTACTTC. This translates into CASSFGLAGSSYEQYF. Supplemented by reference TRBV7-2 and TRBJ2-7, the full variable domain reads GAGVSQSPSNKVTEKGKDVELRCDPISGHTALYWYRQSLGQGLEFLIYFQGNSAPDKSGLPSDRFSAERTGGSVSTLTIQRTQQEDSAVYLCASSFGLAGSSYEQYFGPGTRLTVT.

The V gene is TRBV30, the J gene TRBJ1-1; D is perhaps TRBD1 (6 bases). Germline values: CDR1 GTSNPN, CDR2 SVGIG (reference sequence). The CDR3 has 15 amino acids. Trimming took off 1 base at V and 3 bases at J, with 15 bases between the two ends. The CDR3 sequence: CAWSAGVLGYTEAFF. Here the CDR3 DNA reads TGTGCCTGGAGTGCAGGGGTGTTGGGGTACACTGAAGCTTTCTTT.

The chain is built from TRBV4-1 and TRBJ1-1; possible D gene TRBD1, 5 bases. The V end was cut by 3 bases, the J end by 4 bases, with 12 bases between. Germline assignment: CDR1 MGHRA and CDR2 YSYEKL. The CDR3 runs to 14 residues. CDR3 region: CASSQGGSITEAFF. DNA of the CDR3: TGCGCCAGCAGCCAGGGGGGGAGCATCACTGAAGCTTTCTTT.

Comment on this clone: This sequence may be a read error, since a much larger clone differs from it by one base. Distinct nucleotide sequences in the sample also encode this CDR3. The chain recombines TRBV30 with TRBJ1-3; no firm D call. V was cut by 1 base and J by 7 bases, with 2 bases left in between. This CDR3 contains 10 residues. CDR1 is GTSNPN and CDR2 is SVGIG in the germline V gene (reference sequence). CDR3 coding DNA: TGTGCCTGGAGTGGCAACACCATATATTTT. Protein product: CAWSGNTIYF.

This chain connects TRBV28 to TRBJ2-7; D is unclear. CDR3 size: 15 residues. Per the germline V gene, CDR1 is MDHEN and CDR2 is SYDVKM. V was pared by 5 bases and J by 0 bases, with 14 bases between. The CDR3 region is CASSRPADLSYEQYF. CDR3 DNA: TGTGCCAGCAGTCGCCCCGCGGACCTCTCCTACGAGCAGTACTTC.

A word on this clone: Relative to the germline gene, one junction end is altered; a read error may explain this. The chain is built from TRBV27 and TRBJ1-1; possible D gene TRBD1, 5 bases. The CDR3 spans 14 residues. The germline gives CDR1 MNHEY, CDR2 SMNVEV (reference sequence). This chain's CDR3 is CASSLSGGWTEAFF. The CDR3 DNA reads TGTGCCAGCAGTCTATCGGGGGGGTGGACTGAAGCTTTCTTT.

A few counts support this clone. This chain joins TRBV28 and TRBJ2-7; D gene uncertain. Germline V CDR1 and CDR2: MDHEN, SYDVKM. The V end lost 1 base, the J end lost 3 bases, and 7 bases lay between the germline ends. The CDR3 has 13 residues. CDR3 bases: TGTGCCAGCAGTTTATCCACCCGCTACGAGCAGTACTTC. The encoded protein is CASSLSTRYEQYF.

This sequence joins TRBV28 and TRBJ2-4, with TRBD2 as a possible D gene (6 bases). This CDR3 region has 14 residues. The germline V gene has CDR1 MDHEN and CDR2 SYDVKM. Trimming stripped 6 bases from V and 3 bases from J, with 12 bases between. The CDR3 sequence: CASSSGGIKNIQYF. CDR3 nucleotides: TGTGCCAGCAGCTCCGGGGGAATCAAAAACATTCAGTACTTC.

The chain joins TRBV5-1 to TRBJ2-1, with TRBD2 matching over 9 bases. The J segment lost 11 bases and the V segment lost 3 bases, leaving 18 bases of the junction unmatched. The CDR3 runs 17 residues. Germline CDR1 and CDR2: SGHRS and YFSETQ. DNA for the CDR3: TGCGCCAGCAGCTGGGTTAGAATAGCGGGAGTCAAGGGTCAGCAGTTCTTC. Amino acid sequence: CASSWVRIAGVKGQQFF.

V usage is TRBV7-2 and J usage is TRBJ2-7; D remains unclear. V lost 1 base to trimming and J lost 4 bases, with 14 bases between them. There are 15 residues in the CDR3. From germline, CDR1 is SGHTA and CDR2 FQGNSA. CDR3 residues: CASSLVVQARYEQYF. Here the CDR3 DNA reads TGTGCCAGCAGCTTAGTGGTCCAGGCACGATACGAGCAGTACTTC.

V and J are TRBV4-3 and TRBJ1-1; D perhaps matches TRBD1 (6 bases). The CDR3 extends over 15 amino acids. V was shortened by 1 base and J by 3 bases, with 12 bases between the two germline ends. Germline CDR1 is LGHNA and CDR2 is YSLEER. DNA for the CDR3: TGCGCCAGCAGCCAAGTCGGCAGGGGATACACTGAAGCTTTCTTT. It specifies CASSQVGRGYTEAFF.

This chain links TRBV21-1 with TRBJ2-2; TRBD1, the table's D call, lacks a check against the DNA. TRBV21-1 is shown as a pseudogene. There are 17 residues in the CDR3. Written as DNA, the CDR3 is TGTGCCAGCAGCAAAGACCCTGGCCTCCCGTACACCGGGGAGCTGTTTTTT. Translated: CASSKDPGLPYTGELFF.

This sequence joins TRBV9 and TRBJ2-3; TRBD2 agrees at 7 bases. After removal of 0 bases from V and 4 bases from J, the junction contained 2 bases not matched to a gene. Germline loops: CDR1 SGDLS, CDR2 YYNGEE. The CDR3 loop spans 14 amino acids. Here the CDR3 reads CASSVVGRSDTQYF. Written as DNA, the CDR3 is TGTGCCAGCAGCGTAGTCGGGAGGTCAGATACGCAGTATTTT.

This clone showed up just a few times. J is TRBJ2-1 and V is TRBV11-2; 15 nucleotides align to TRBD2. J gave up 3 bases and V 5 bases, and 11 bases lay outside the gene matches. Germline loops: CDR1 SGHAT, CDR2 FQNNGV. The CDR3 totals 19 residues. DNA of the CDR3: TGTGCCAGCAGCCCCCCCTTCGGACTAGCGGGGGGGGTCTACAATGAGCAGTTCTTC. As protein: CASSPPFGLAGGVYNEQFF.

This clone came up once. This rearrangement joins TRBV30 to TRBJ1-1; D gene uncertain. Trimming removed 2 bases from V and 1 base from J, with 2 bases in between. Germline V gives CDR1 GTSNPN, CDR2 SVGIG (reference sequence). This CDR3 has 11 residues. The CDR3 reads CAWSTNTEAFF. The DNA of the CDR3 is TGTGCCTGGAGTACGAACACTGAAGCTTTCTTT.

The chain employs TRBV30 and TRBJ1-2; D ambiguous. Germline CDR1 GTSNPN, CDR2 SVGIG (reference sequence). The V gene lost 3 bases and the J gene lost 6 bases, with 20 bases spanning the gap. There are 15 residues in the CDR3. The DNA of the CDR3 is TGTGCCTGGAGCAGAGTAATAACGCGGGGTGATGGCTACACCTTC. As protein: CAWSRVITRGDGYTF.